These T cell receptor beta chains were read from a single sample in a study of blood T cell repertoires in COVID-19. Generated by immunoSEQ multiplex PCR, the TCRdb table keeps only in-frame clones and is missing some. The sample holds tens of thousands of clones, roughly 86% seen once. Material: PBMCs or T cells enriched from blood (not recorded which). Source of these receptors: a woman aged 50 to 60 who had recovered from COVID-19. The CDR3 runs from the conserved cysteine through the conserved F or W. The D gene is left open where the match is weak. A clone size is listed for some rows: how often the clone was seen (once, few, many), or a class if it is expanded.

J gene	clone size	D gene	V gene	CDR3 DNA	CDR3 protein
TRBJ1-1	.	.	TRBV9	TGTGCCAGCAGCACCAGCGCGACGGGAGGGATGAACACTGAAGCTTTCTTT	CASSTSATGGMNTEAFF
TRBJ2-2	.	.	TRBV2	TGTGCCAGCAGTGTTTGGGGCTATTCGAACACCGGGGAGCTGTTTTTT	CASSVWGYSNTGELFF
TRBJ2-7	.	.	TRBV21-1	TGTGCCAGCAGCAAATTGGGACAGGACTACGAGCAGTACTTC	CASSKLGQDYEQYF
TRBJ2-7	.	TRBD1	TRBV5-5	TGTGCCAGCAGCTCACACCAACCCGGGACAGGGGCCTCCTACGAGCAGTACTTC	CASSSHQPGTGASYEQYF
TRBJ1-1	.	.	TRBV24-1	TGTGCCACCAGTGATCTCAAAGGGGTACGTCAGACTGAAGCTTTCTTT	CATSDLKGVRQTEAFF
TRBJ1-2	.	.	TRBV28	TGTGCCAGCAGTTTATTTATCCCGGCGGTCGGAGGCTACACCTTC	CASSLFIPAVGGYTF
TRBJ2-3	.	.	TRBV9	TGTGCCAGCAGCCGTAGTTTCCCGGGGACAGATACGCAGTATTTT	CASSRSFPGTDTQYF
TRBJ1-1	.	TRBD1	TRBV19	TGTGCCAGTAGGAGACAGGGGAATGAAGCTTTCTTT	CASRRQGNEAFF
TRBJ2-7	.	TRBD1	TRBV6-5	TGTGCCAGCAGTTCCGGGACAGCCCTCTACGAGCAGTACTTC	CASSSGTALYEQYF
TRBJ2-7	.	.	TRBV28	TGTGCCAGCAGTTTCGGAGCGGCTAGTTCCTACGAGCAGTACTTC	CASSFGAASSYEQYF
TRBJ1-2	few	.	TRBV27	TGTGCCAGCAGATTTAGGGGGGGTCATGGCTACACCTTC	CASRFRGGHGYTF
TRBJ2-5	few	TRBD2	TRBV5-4	TGTGCCAGCAGCTCGCGGGGGAGCGGAGCCCAAGAGACCCAGTACTTC	CASSSRGSGAQETQYF
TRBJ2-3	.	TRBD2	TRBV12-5	TGTGCTAGTGGTTTGATTAACGATGGGACTAGCCGCACAGATACGCAGTATTTT	CASGLINDGTSRTDTQYF
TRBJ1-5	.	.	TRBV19	TGTGCCAGTAGTTGGGGGGGAGATGGCAATCAGCCCCAGCATTTT	CASSWGGDGNQPQHF
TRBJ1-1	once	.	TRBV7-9	TGTGCCAGCAGCTTTGCCGGGAGTCGAGTACCTGAAGCTTTCTTT	CASSFAGSRVPEAFF
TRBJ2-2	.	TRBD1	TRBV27	TGTGCCAGCAGACGACAGGGTTTGGGCGGGGAGCTGTTTTTT	CASRRQGLGGELFF
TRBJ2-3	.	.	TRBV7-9	TGTGCCAGCAGCTTAGGGGCAGGGCAACTGGGAACAGATACGCAGTATTTT	CASSLGAGQLGTDTQYF
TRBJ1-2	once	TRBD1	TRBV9	TGTGCCAGCAGCGCAGGGACAGGGCCCTATGGCTACACCTTC	CASSAGTGPYGYTF
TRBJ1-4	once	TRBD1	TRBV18	TGTGCCAGCTCACCAACAGGGGCGCCTCCCAATGAAAAACTGTTTTTT	CASSPTGAPPNEKLFF
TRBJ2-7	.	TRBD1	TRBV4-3	TGCGCCAGCAGCCGGGGGACAGGGGGAACCTACGAGCAGTACTTC	CASSRGTGGTYEQYF
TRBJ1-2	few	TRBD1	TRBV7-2	TGTGCCAGCAGCCCCCGACAGGGTAAGGGAGTCTACAACTATGGCTACACCTTC	CASSPRQGKGVYNYGYTF
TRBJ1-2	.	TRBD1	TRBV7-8	TGTGCCAGCAGCTTAGTTGGAGCAGGGGGAGGCTACACCTTC	CASSLVGAGGGYTF
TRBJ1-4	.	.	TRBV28	TGTGCCAGCAGCGGAGGGGTGGCTAATGAAAAACTGTTTTTT	CASSGGVANEKLFF
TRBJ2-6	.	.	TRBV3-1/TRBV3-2	TGTGCCAGCATGGGGACTGGGGTGGTTGGGGCCAACGTCCTGACTTTC	CASMGTGVVGANVLTF
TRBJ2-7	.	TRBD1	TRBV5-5	TGTGCCAGCAGCCGACAGGGGGGCTCCTACGAGCAGTACTTC	CASSRQGGSYEQYF
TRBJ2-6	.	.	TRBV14	TGTGCCAGCAGCCAAGGTGCGCGGGGGGCCAACGTCCTGACTTTC	CASSQGARGANVLTF
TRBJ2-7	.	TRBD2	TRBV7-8	TGTGCCAGCAGCTTAACTAGCGGGGGTCCCTACGAGCAGTACTTC	CASSLTSGGPYEQYF
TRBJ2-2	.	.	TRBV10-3	TGTGCCATCAATCGAGACAGCTCCACGAACACCGGGGAGCTGTTTTTT	CAINRDSSTNTGELFF
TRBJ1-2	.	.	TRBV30	TGTGCCTGGGCCGTTAGGACAGTTGATTTCTATGGCTACACCTTC	CAWAVRTVDFYGYTF
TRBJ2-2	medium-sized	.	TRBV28	TGTGCCAGTCGGGTCGCCGGGGAGCTGTTTTTT	CASRVAGELFF
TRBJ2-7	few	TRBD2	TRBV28	TGTGCCAGCAGTAGCCTAGCGGCTAACTCCTACGAGCAGTACTTC	CASSSLAANSYEQYF
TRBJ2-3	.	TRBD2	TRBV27	TGTGCCAGCAGTTCCCGTAGCGGGAGGAGCACAGATACGCAGTATTTT	CASSSRSGRSTDTQYF
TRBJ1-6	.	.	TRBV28	TGTGCCAGCAGTTCGCCGGGGGCCTATAATTCACCCCTCCACTTT	CASSSPGAYNSPLHF
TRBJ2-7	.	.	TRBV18	TGTGCCAGCTCACCAATGGGGAGTAATGAGCAGTACTTC	CASSPMGSNEQYF
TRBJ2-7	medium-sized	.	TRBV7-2	TGTGCCAGCAGCTTAGGATTGAGTAATTTCGAGCAGTACTTC	CASSLGLSNFEQYF
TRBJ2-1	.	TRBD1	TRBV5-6	TGTGCCAGCAGCTATAGGACAGGGTATGAGCAGTTCTTC	CASSYRTGYEQFF
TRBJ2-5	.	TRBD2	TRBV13	TGTGCCAGCAGCTTACGCGGGGGGGCCGGAGAGACCCAGTACTTC	CASSLRGGAGETQYF
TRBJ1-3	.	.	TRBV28	TGTGCCAGCAGTTCCCCCACAGGGCCGGGAAACACCATATATTTT	CASSSPTGPGNTIYF
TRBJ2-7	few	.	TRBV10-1	TGCGCCAGCAGTCGGGGGTTCGAGCAGTACTTC	CASSRGFEQYF
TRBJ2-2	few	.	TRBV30	TGTGCCTGGGGGTTAGAGAACACCGGGGAGCTGTTTTTT	CAWGLENTGELFF
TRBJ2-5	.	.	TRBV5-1	TGCGCCAGCAGCTTGGTTTTAACAAGTCAAGAGACCCAGTACTTC	CASSLVLTSQETQYF
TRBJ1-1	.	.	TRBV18	TGTGCCAGCTCACCAGTTTCCCGGAACACTGAAGCTTTCTTT	CASSPVSRNTEAFF
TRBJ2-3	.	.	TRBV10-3	TGTGCCATCAGTCCGCAGGGGAGCACAGATACGCAGTATTTT	CAISPQGSTDTQYF
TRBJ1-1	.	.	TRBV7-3	TGTGCCAGCAGCTCCCAGGAGAACACTGAAGCTTTCTTT	CASSSQENTEAFF
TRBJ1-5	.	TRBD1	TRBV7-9	TGTGCCAGCAGCCGGGACAGGGTATCTCAGCCCCAGCATTTT	CASSRDRVSQPQHF